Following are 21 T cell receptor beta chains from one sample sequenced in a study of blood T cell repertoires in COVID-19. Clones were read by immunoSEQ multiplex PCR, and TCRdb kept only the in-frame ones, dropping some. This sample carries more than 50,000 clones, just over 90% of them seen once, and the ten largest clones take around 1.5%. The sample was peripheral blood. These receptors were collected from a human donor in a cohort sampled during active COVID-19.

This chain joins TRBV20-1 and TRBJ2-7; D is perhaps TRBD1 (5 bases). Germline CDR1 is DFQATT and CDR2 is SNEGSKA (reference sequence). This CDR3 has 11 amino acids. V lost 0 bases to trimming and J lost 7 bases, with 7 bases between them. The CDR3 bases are TGCAGTGCTAGAGACGACAGTGAGCAGTACTTC. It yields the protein CSARDDSEQYF.

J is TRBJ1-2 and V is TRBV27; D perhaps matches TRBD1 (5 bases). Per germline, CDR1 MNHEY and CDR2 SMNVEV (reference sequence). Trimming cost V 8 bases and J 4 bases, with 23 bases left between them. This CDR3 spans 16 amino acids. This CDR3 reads CASGSSDSYLTYGYTF. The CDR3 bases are TGTGCCAGCGGAAGTTCCGACAGCTATTTAACCTATGGCTACACCTTC.

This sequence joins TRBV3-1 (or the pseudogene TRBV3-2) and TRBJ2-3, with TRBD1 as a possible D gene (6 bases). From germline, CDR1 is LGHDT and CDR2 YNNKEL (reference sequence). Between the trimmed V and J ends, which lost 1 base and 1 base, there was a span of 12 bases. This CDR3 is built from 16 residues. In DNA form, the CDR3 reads TGTGCCAGCAGCCAAGTTTCAGGGGCCCGCACAGATACGCAGTATTTT. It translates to CASSQVSGARTDTQYF.

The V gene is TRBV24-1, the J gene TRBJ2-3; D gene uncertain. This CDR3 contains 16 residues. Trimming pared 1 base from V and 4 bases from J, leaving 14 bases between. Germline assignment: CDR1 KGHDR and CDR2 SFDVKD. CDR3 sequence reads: CATSDLGAPAADTQYF. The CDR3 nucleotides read TGTGCCACCAGTGATTTAGGAGCCCCCGCCGCAGATACGCAGTATTTT.

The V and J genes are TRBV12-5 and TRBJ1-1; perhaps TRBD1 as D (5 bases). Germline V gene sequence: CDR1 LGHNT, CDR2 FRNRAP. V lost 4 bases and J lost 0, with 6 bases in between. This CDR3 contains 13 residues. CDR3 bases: TGTGCTAGTGGTTCGACAGTGAACACTGAAGCTTTCTTT. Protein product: CASGSTVNTEAFF.

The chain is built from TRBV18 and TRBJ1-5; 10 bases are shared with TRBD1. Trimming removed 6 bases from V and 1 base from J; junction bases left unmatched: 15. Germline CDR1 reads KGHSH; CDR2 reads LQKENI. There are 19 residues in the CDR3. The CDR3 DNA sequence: TGTGCCAGCTCGAGGTTCGAAGGGACAGGGGAAGGGAGCAATCAGCCCCAGCATTTT. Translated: CASSRFEGTGEGSNQPQHF.

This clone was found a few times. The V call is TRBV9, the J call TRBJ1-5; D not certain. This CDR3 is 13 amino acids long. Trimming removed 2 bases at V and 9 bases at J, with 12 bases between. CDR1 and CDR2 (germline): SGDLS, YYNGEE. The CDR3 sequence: CASSVSGVGPQHF. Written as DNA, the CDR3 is TGTGCCAGCAGCGTGTCCGGTGTCGGGCCCCAGCATTTT.

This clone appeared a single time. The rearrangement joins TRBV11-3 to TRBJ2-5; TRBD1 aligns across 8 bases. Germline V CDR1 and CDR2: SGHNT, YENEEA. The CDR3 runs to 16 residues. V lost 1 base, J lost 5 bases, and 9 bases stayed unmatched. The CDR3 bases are TGTGCCAGCAGCTTAGTCTTTCAGGGGGCTCGGGAGACCCAGTACTTC. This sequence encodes CASSLVFQGARETQYF.

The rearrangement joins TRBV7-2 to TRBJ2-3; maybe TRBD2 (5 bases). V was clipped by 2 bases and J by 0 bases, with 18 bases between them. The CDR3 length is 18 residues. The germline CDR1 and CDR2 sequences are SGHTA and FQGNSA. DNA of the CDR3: TGTGCCAGCAGCTTAAACCCCCGGAGGCCGGCTAGCACAGATACGCAGTATTTT. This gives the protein CASSLNPRRPASTDTQYF.

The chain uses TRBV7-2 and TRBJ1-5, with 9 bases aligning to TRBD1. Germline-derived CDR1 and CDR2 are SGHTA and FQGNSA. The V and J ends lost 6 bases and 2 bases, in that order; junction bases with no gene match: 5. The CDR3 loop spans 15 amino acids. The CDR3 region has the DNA TGTGCCAGCAGTCCCGGGACAGGGCGCAATCAGCCCCAGCATTTT. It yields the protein CASSPGTGRNQPQHF.

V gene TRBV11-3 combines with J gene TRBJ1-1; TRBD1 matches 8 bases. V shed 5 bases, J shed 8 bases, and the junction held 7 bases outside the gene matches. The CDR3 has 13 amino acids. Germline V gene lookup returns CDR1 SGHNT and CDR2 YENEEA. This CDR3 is CASSLHRDREAFF. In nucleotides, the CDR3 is TGTGCCAGCAGCCTACACCGGGACAGGGAAGCTTTCTTT. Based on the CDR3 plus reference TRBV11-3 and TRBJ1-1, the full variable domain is EAGVVQSPRYKIIEKKQPVAFWCNPISGHNTLYWYLQNLGQGPELLIRYENEEAVDDSQLPKDRFSAERLKGVDSTLKIQPAELGDSAVYLCASSLHRDREAFFGQGTRLTVV.

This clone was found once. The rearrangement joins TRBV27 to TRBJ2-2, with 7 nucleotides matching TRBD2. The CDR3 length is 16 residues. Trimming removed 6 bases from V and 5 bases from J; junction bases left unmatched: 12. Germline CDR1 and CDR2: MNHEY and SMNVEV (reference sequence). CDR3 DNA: TGTGCCAGCAGGCCACGGGTAGCGGGTCCAACCGGGGAGCTGTTTTTT. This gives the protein CASRPRVAGPTGELFF.

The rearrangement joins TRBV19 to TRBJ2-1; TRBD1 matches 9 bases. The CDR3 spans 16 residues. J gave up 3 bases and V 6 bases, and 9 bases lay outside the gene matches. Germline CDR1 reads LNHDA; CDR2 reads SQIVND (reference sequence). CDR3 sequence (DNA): TGTGCCAGTAGCACAACAGGGGGCGCCTACTACAATGAGCAGTTCTTC. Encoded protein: CASSTTGGAYYNEQFF.

The CDR3 DNA reads as TGTGCCAGTCGAGGAAAAAGGACTTCTCCCTACGAGCAGTACTTC. Protein: CASRGKRTSPYEQYF. The genes are TRBV19 and TRBJ2-7; a weak D match, TRBD2 (5 bases). V was clipped by 8 bases and J by 2 bases, with 19 bases between them. The V gene's germline CDR1 is LNHDA and CDR2 SQIVND (reference sequence). The CDR3 is made up of 15 amino acids. Full variable domain (remainder filled in from reference TRBV19 and TRBJ2-7): DGGITQSPKYLFRKEGQNVTLSCEQNLNHDAMYWYRQDPGQGLRLIYYSQIVNDFQKGDIAEGYSVSREKKESFPLTVTSAQKNPTAFYLCASRGKRTSPYEQYFGPGTRLTVT.

CDR3: CASSQPGLAGVGELFF. In nucleotides, the CDR3 is TGTGCCAGCAGCCAGCCGGGACTAGCGGGAGTAGGGGAGCTGTTTTTT. The chain employs TRBV14 and TRBJ2-2, with TRBD2 matching over 14 bases. V was clipped by 3 bases and J by 8 bases; unmatched bases: 5. Germline V gives CDR1 SGHDN, CDR2 FVKESK. The CDR3 has 16 residues.

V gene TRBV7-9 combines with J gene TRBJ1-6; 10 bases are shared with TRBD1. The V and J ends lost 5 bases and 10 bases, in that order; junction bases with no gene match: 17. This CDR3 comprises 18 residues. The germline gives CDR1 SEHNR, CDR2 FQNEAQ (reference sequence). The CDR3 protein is CASSAWAGQGIGDSPLHF. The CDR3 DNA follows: TGTGCCAGCAGCGCCTGGGCGGGACAGGGGATCGGAGACTCACCCCTCCACTTT. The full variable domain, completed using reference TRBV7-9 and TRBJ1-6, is DTGVSQNPRHKITKRGQNVTFRCDPISEHNRLYWYRQTLGQGPEFLTYFQNEAQLEKSRLLSDRFSAERPKGSFSTLEIQRTEQGDSAMYLCASSAWAGQGIGDSPLHFGNGTRLTVT.

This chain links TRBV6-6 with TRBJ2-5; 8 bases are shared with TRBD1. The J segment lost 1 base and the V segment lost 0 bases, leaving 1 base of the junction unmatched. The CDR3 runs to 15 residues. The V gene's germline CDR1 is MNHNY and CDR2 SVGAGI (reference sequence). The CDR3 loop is CASSYSGTGQETQYF. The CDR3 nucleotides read TGTGCCAGCAGTTACTCGGGGACAGGCCAAGAGACCCAGTACTTC.

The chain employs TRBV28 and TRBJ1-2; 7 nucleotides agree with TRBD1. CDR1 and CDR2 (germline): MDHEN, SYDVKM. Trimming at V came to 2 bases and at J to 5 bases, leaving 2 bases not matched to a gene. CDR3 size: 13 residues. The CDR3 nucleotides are TGTGCCAGCAGTTTAGGGGACAGTTATGGCTACACCTTC. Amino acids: CASSLGDSYGYTF.

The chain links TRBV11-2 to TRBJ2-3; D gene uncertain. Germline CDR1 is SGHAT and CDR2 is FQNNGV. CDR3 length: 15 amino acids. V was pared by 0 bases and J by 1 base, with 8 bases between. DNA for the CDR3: TGTGCCAGCAGCTTAGAGCGGCTTCGCACAGATACGCAGTATTTT. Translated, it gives CASSLERLRTDTQYF.

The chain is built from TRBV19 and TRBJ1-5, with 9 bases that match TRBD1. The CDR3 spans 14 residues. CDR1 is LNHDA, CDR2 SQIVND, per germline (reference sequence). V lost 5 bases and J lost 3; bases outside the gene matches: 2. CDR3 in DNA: TGTGCCAGTAGTGGGACAGGGTTCAATCAGCCCCAGCATTTT. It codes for CASSGTGFNQPQHF.

The chain's CDR3 is CASSPGTSGRRETQYF. CDR3 nucleotide sequence: TGTGCCAGTAGTCCAGGGACTAGCGGGAGGAGAGAGACCCAGTACTTC. This chain connects TRBV19 to TRBJ2-5, with TRBD2 matching 15 bases. Germline trimming cut 5 bases from V and 4 bases from J; bases unmatched to any gene: 5. In germline, CDR1 is LNHDA, CDR2 SQIVND (reference sequence). CDR3 length: 16 amino acids.